This is a list of T cell receptor beta chains from one sample in a study of blood T cell repertoires in COVID-19. Clones were read by immunoSEQ multiplex PCR, and TCRdb kept only the in-frame ones, dropping some. The table has 80,000 to 85,000 clones, about 86% seen once. The specimen sequenced was peripheral blood. Receptors originate from a woman over 75 with acute or convalescent COVID-19. CDR3s include the opening cysteine and the closing phenylalanine or tryptophan. A D gene is named only where the DNA matches it firmly. Clone size is stated in some rows and not others, as once, few, many or a class when expanded.

v_call: TRBV11-2; clone_size: -; d_call: -; j_call: TRBJ2-7; cdr3_aa: CASSHTGYEQYF; cdr3_nt: TGTGCCAGCAGCCATACAGGGTACGAGCAGTACTTC
v_call: TRBV3-1/TRBV3-2; clone_size: -; d_call: TRBD1; j_call: TRBJ1-3; cdr3_aa: CASSRGTERNTIYF; cdr3_nt: TGTGCCAGCAGCCGGGGGACAGAGAGAAACACCATATATTTT
v_call: TRBV19; clone_size: -; d_call: TRBD1; j_call: TRBJ2-4; cdr3_aa: CASSIGGTGRHIQYF; cdr3_nt: TGTGCCAGTAGTATTGGTGGGACAGGGAGGCACATTCAGTACTTC
v_call: TRBV12-3/TRBV12-4; clone_size: -; d_call: -; j_call: TRBJ2-1; cdr3_aa: CASSFFDLEQFF; cdr3_nt: TGTGCCAGCAGTTTCTTCGACTTGGAGCAGTTCTTC
v_call: TRBV3-1/TRBV3-2; clone_size: -; d_call: -; j_call: TRBJ2-7; cdr3_aa: CASSTWGREAAYEQYF; cdr3_nt: TGTGCCAGCAGCACCTGGGGTCGGGAAGCCGCCTACGAGCAGTACTTC
v_call: TRBV11-2; clone_size: -; d_call: TRBD2; j_call: TRBJ2-5; cdr3_aa: CASSFSSGGRETQYF; cdr3_nt: TGTGCCAGCAGCTTCTCTAGCGGGGGCCGAGAGACCCAGTACTTC
v_call: TRBV7-9; clone_size: -; d_call: -; j_call: TRBJ2-3; cdr3_aa: CASSLGYTDTQYF; cdr3_nt: TGTGCCAGCAGCTTAGGTTATACAGATACGCAGTATTTT
v_call: TRBV19; clone_size: -; d_call: -; j_call: TRBJ1-6; cdr3_aa: CASSINSNSPLHF; cdr3_nt: TGTGCCAGTAGTATTAACAGTAATTCACCCCTCCACTTT
v_call: TRBV6-4; clone_size: few; d_call: -; j_call: TRBJ1-5; cdr3_aa: CASSEGVGQPQHF; cdr3_nt: TGTGCCAGCAGTGAAGGAGTGGGTCAGCCCCAGCATTTT
v_call: TRBV7-2; clone_size: -; d_call: -; j_call: TRBJ1-5; cdr3_aa: CASTPGGNGNQPQHF; cdr3_nt: TGTGCCAGCACCCCCGGGGGGAACGGCAATCAGCCCCAGCATTTT